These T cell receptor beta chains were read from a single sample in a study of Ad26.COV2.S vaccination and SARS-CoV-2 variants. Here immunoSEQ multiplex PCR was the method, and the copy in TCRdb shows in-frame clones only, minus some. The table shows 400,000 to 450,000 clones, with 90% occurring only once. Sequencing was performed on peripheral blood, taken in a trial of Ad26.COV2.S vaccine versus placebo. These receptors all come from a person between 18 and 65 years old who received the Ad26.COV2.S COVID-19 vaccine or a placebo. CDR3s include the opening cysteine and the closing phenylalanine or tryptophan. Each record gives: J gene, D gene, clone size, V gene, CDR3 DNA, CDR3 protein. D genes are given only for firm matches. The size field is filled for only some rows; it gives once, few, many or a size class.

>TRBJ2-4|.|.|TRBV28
TGTGCCAGCAGCCTCCGTGAGGGTTCCAAAAACATTCAGTACTTC
CASSLREGSKNIQYF
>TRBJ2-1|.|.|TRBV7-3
TGTGCCAGCAGCCATTCAAGGGACAATGAGCAGTTCTTC
CASSHSRDNEQFF
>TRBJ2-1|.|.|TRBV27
TGTGCCAGCAGTTTTATAGGCAATGAGCAGTTCTTC
CASSFIGNEQFF
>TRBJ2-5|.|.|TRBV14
TGTGCCAGCAGCCAGTCAGGTAGTCAGACCCAGTACTTC
CASSQSGSQTQYF
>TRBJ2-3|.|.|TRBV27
TGTGCCAGCAGTTTCTCGGGATCAGATACGCAGTATTTT
CASSFSGSDTQYF
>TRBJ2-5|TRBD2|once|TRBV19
TGTGCCAGTAGTATGGGGCGGGAGGCGACCCAGTACTTC
CASSMGREATQYF
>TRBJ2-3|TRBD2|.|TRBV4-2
TGTGCCAGCAGCCCTTCTAGCGGGAGGAGCACAGATACGCAGTATTTT
CASSPSSGRSTDTQYF
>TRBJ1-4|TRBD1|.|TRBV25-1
TGTGCCAGCAGTAAAAACCCAGGACAGGATGAGGGAAAACTGTTTTTT
CASSKNPGQDEGKLFF
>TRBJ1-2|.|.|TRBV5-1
TGCGCCAGCAGCTCCGGGCCACCAACTAACTATGGCTACACCTTC
CASSSGPPTNYGYTF
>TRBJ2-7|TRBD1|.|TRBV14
TGTGCCAGCAGCCCAACGTTGAGACAGGGTACTTGGTCGGGCGAGCAGTACTTC
CASSPTLRQGTWSGEQYF
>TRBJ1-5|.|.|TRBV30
TGTGCCTGGAATGACATTAGCAATCAGCCCCAGCATTTT
CAWNDISNQPQHF
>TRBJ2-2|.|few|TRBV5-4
TGTGCCAGCAGCTTGAGGCCTTCCACCGGGGAGCTGTTTTTT
CASSLRPSTGELFF
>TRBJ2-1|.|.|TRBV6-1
TGTGCCAGCAGTGAAGCGCTGGAGCGGTACAATGAGCAGTTCTTC
CASSEALERYNEQFF
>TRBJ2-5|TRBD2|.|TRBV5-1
TGCGCCAGCAGCCTAGGGACTAGCGGGAGAGAGGTGGAGACCCAGTACTTC
CASSLGTSGREVETQYF
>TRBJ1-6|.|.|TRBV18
TGTGCCAGCTCACCACTGTCAGATAATTCACCCCTCCACTTT
CASSPLSDNSPLHF
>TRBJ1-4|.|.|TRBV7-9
TGTGCCAGCAGCCTCCATCTCCGGAGGGATTTTGCAACTAATGAAAAACTGTTTTTT
CASSLHLRRDFATNEKLFF
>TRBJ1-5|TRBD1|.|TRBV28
TGTGCCAGCGGGGGACAGGGCAATCAGCCCCAGCATTTT
CASGGQGNQPQHF
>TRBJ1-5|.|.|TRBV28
TGTGCCAGCAGTTTAAGTTCATTCTCTGATCAGCCCCAGCATTTT
CASSLSSFSDQPQHF
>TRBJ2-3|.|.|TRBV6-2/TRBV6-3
TGTGCCAGCAGCTCCCCCCCCGCAGATACGCAGTATTTT
CASSSPPADTQYF
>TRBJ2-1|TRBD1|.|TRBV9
TGTGCCAGCAGCCCCTGGACAGGGTTGGAGGTCACCTACAATGAGCAGTTCTTC
CASSPWTGLEVTYNEQFF
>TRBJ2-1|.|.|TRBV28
TGTGCCAGCATAGGCGGGATACTCTACAATGAGCAGTTCTTC
CASIGGILYNEQFF
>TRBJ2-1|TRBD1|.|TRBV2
TGTGCCAGCAGTGAAAGGGTAGGGGGCGCCCAAAGGAATGGTCTGTTCTTC
CASSERVGGAQRNGLFF
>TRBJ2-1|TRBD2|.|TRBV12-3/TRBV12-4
TGTGCCAGCAGTAAAGGGACTAGCGGGAGTCAGTTCTTC
CASSKGTSGSQFF
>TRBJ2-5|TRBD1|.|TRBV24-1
TGTGCCACCAGTGATCCCGGGACAGGGATGGAGACCCAGTACTTC
CATSDPGTGMETQYF
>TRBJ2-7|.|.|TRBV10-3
TGTGCCATCAGGGGGGACAACGGCTACGAGCAGTACTTC
CAIRGDNGYEQYF
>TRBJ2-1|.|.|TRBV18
TGTGCCAGCTCACCATACGGGGGTCAAATGATGGGCAATGAGCAGTTCTTC
CASSPYGGQMMGNEQFF
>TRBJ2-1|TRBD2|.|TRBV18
TGTGCCAGCTCACCTGGGGCGGGAGCACACTATGAGCAGTTCTTC
CASSPGAGAHYEQFF
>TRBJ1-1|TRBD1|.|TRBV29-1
TGCAGCGGAGGGACAGGGGGCGCGAACACTGAAGCTTTCTTT
CSGGTGGANTEAFF
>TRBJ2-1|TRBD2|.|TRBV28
TGTGCCAGCAGTCCCGGGGGACTAGCGGGAGTCATTTCGTTCTTC
CASSPGGLAGVISFF
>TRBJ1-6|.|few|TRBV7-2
TGTGCCAGCAGCCCCGACCCGACGGGAGATTCACCCCTCCACTTT
CASSPDPTGDSPLHF
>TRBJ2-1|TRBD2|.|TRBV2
TGTGCCAGCATCGCGGGGGAGGGCGGGAATGAGCAGTTCTTC
CASIAGEGGNEQFF
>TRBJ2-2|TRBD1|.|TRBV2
TGTGCCAGCAGCAGGGGGTCCGGGGAGCTGTTTTTT
CASSRGSGELFF
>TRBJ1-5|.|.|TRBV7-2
TGTGCCAGCAGCCAGGGGCAGAGCAATCAGCCCCAGCATTTT
CASSQGQSNQPQHF
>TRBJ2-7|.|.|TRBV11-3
TGTGCCAGCAGCCCGAATGGACCATCCTACGAGCAGTACTTC
CASSPNGPSYEQYF
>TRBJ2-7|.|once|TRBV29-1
TGCAGCGTACCCACCTACGAGCAGTACTTC
CSVPTYEQYF
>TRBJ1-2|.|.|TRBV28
TGTGCCAGCAGTCCCGAGGGGTGGAACCCATTCGGGGGCTACACCTTC
CASSPEGWNPFGGYTF
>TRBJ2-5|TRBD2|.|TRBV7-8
TGTGCCAGCAGCAGCGGGACGCGGACCGAAGAGACCCAGTACTTC
CASSSGTRTEETQYF
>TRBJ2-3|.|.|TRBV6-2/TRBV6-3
TGTGCCAGCAGTTACCCGACCTTCACAGATACGCAGTATTTT
CASSYPTFTDTQYF
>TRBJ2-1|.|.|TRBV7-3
TGTGCCAGCAGCCCAAATAGCGGACCGAGCTCCTACAATGAGCAGTTCTTC
CASSPNSGPSSYNEQFF
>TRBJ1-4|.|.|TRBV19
TGTGCCAGTAGTATAAGGGCCTGGAATGAAAAACTGTTTTTT
CASSIRAWNEKLFF
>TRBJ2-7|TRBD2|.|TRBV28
TGTGCCAGCAGTTTGGTTGGCGGGGGGTACGAGCAGTACTTC
CASSLVGGGYEQYF
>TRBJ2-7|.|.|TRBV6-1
TGTGCCAGCAGTGAAAATGGGCGAGCGCAAAGCTCCTACGAGCAGTACTTC
CASSENGRAQSSYEQYF
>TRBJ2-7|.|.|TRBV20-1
TGCAGTGCTAGTTACTCCCAGGTCTACGAGCAGTACTTC
CSASYSQVYEQYF
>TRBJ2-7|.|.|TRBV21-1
TGTGCCAGCAGCAAAGGCATATACGAGCAGTACTTC
CASSKGIYEQYF
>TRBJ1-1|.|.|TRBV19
TGTGCCAGTAGTATCCAAGGGGTGAACACTGAAGCTTTCTTT
CASSIQGVNTEAFF
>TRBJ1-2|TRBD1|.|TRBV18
TGTGCCAGCTCACTCGGGACAGGGAGGGACTATGGCTACACCTTC
CASSLGTGRDYGYTF
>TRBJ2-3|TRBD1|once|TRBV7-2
TGTGCCAGCAGCTTAACAGGACAGGGTACAGATACGCAGTATTTT
CASSLTGQGTDTQYF
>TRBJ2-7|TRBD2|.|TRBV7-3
TGTGCCAGCAGCCCCGGGGGGGCGGGAGGCCCTAACTCCTACGAGCAGTACTTC
CASSPGGAGGPNSYEQYF
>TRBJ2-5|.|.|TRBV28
TGTGCCAGCAGTTTAGCACAGCTACAAGAGACCCAGTACTTC
CASSLAQLQETQYF
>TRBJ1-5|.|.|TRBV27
TGTGCCAGCAGTTTATCCACAGTGACACTCCGGGGGGGCAATCAGCCCCAGCATTTT
CASSLSTVTLRGGNQPQHF
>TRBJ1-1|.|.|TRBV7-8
TGTGCCAGCAGCTGGAGGTCTTCAGGGTTGAACACTGAAGCTTTCTTT
CASSWRSSGLNTEAFF
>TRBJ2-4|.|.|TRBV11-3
TGTGCCAGCAGCTCAAGGCGGGGCACGGTCGCCAAAAACATTCAGTACTTC
CASSSRRGTVAKNIQYF
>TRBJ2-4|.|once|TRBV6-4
TGTGCCAGCAGTGACTCTATGAACTCCATTCAGTACTTC
CASSDSMNSIQYF